The 31 T cell receptor beta chains listed next were all sequenced from one sample in a study of Graves' ophthalmopathy and Graves' hyperthyroidism. RNA transcripts yielded amplified TCR beta CDR3 regions. The authors performed first-round RT-PCR with HTBI primers and then a second-round multiplex PCR. Using its own MiXCR run on the multiplex PCR reads, TCRdb lists one record per CDR3 protein. Of 660,000 or so distinct CDR3 sequences in the sample, roughly 41% were seen once. The sequencing input was peripheral blood. The receptors were gathered from an adult man with Graves' ophthalmopathy.

V usage is TRBV9 and J usage is TRBJ2-2, with 8 bases matching TRBD1. The CDR3 is 15 residues long. V lost 7 bases and J lost 5; bases outside the gene matches: 10. The V gene's germline CDR1 is SGDLS and CDR2 YYNGEE. The DNA for the CDR3 is TGTGCCAGCTCCCAACAGGGGACAGGTACCGGGGAGCTGTTTTTT. Protein sequence: CASSQQGTGTGELFF.

The V gene is TRBV10-3, the J gene TRBJ1-4; D is possibly TRBD1 (5 bases). The CDR3 length is 17 residues. Germline CDR1 ENHRY, CDR2 SYGVKD. V lost 3 bases and J 5 bases, leaving 19 bases between the germline ends. The CDR3 loop reads CAISDGAGVQENEKLFF. In nucleotides, the CDR3 is TGTGCCATCAGTGACGGAGCGGGGGTCCAAGAGAATGAAAAACTGTTTTTT.

Worth noting for this clonotype: It may be a read error: a sequence one base away is much more abundant. Because the CDR3 is missing its conserved closing phenylalanine or tryptophan, this is likely a read error. The chain carries TRBV9 and TRBJ2-7; D could derive from TRBD1 or TRBD2 (5 bases each). The CDR3 has 13 amino acids. The V end was cut by 4 bases, the J end by 6 bases, with 14 bases between. CDR1 and CDR2 (germline): SGDLS, YYNGEE. CDR3 region: CASSPPRGVEQYL. The CDR3 bases are TGTGCCAGCAGCCCCCCGAGAGGGGTCGAGCAGTACCTC.

The chain employs TRBV7-3 and TRBJ2-7, with 10 bases lining up with TRBD2. This CDR3 has 13 amino acids. Germline V gene lookup returns CDR1 SGHTA and CDR2 FQGTGA. V lost 5 bases and J lost 10; bases outside the gene matches: 8. The CDR3 DNA is TGTGCCAGCAGCAATCTAGCGGGGGACCCCCAGTACTTC. The encoded protein is CASSNLAGDPQYF.

About this clonotype: A read error may explain this, as a much larger clone is one base away. This chain connects TRBV7-2 to TRBJ2-7; D is possibly TRBD1 (6 bases). The CDR3 has 13 amino acids. Germline V lookup: CDR1 SGHTA, CDR2 FQGNSA. The V end was cut by 9 bases, the J end by 4 bases, with 16 bases between. The CDR3 nucleotides read TGTGCCAGTTCGGGCGAGGGGGATTACGAGCAGTACTTC. Amino acid sequence: CASSGEGDYEQYF.

The V call is TRBV20-1, the J call TRBJ2-7; D perhaps matches TRBD2 (5 bases). CDR3 length: 19 amino acids. Germline values: CDR1 DFQATT, CDR2 SNEGSKA (reference sequence). The CDR3 region is CSARPRRPESGPRYYEQYF. The DNA of the CDR3 is TGCAGCGCACGACCGAGGAGGCCAGAGAGCGGACCTAGATACTACGAGCAGTACTTC.

This clonotype was counted at least ten times. The CDR3 DNA follows: TGTGCCAGCAGCTTAGGGGGGACAGGGGGTCCCTACGAGCAGTACTTC. Encoded protein: CASSLGGTGGPYEQYF. The chain uses TRBV7-6 and TRBJ2-7, with TRBD1 matching 11 bases. Per the germline V gene, CDR1 is SGHVS and CDR2 is FNYEAQ. The J segment lost 2 bases and the V segment lost 1 base, leaving 4 bases of the junction unmatched. CDR3 length: 16 residues.

Details on this clonotype: Given the absence of the conserved phenylalanine or tryptophan at the CDR3 end, a read error is likely. The DNA is omitted, as the CDR3 cannot be located on it reliably, and the CDR3 follows TCRdb's listing. This sequence joins TRBV5-1 and TRBJ2-6. Germline V gene lookup returns CDR1 SGHRS and CDR2 YFSETQ. The CDR3 is made up of 9 amino acids, end residues included. The chain's CDR3 is CASSLGLDS.

This clonotype was found many times. J is TRBJ1-5 and V is TRBV2; D not certain. Trimming removed 7 bases from V and 3 bases from J, with 10 bases in between. The CDR3 spans 13 residues. From germline, CDR1 is SNHLY and CDR2 FYNNEI. CDR3: CASKWQNNQPQHF. The CDR3 DNA sequence: TGTGCCAGCAAGTGGCAGAACAATCAGCCCCAGCATTTT.

In this sample, this clonotype turned up many times. The chain uses TRBV7-2 and TRBJ1-1; no clear D gene. The CDR3 loop spans 15 amino acids. Germline-derived CDR1 and CDR2 are SGHTA and FQGNSA. V lost 5 bases to trimming and J lost 5 bases, with 18 bases between them. The CDR3: CASSLRALTTTEAFF. The CDR3 DNA is TGTGCCAGCAGCCTCCGGGCCCTCACGACGACTGAAGCTTTCTTT.

The table lists this clonotype with many counts. This sequence joins TRBV10-3 and TRBJ2-2; no reliable D call. CDR3 length equals 13 residues. Per germline, CDR1 ENHRY and CDR2 SYGVKD. Trimming removed 7 bases from V and 4 bases from J, with 10 bases in between. The CDR3 DNA sequence: TGTGCCATCAACGACCCTACCACCGGGGAGCTGTTTTTT. Translated, it gives CAINDPTTGELFF.

This CDR3 reads CATSTDRVRDGIAGVYEQYF. CDR3 coding DNA: TGTGCCACCAGCACCGACAGGGTTAGAGATGGTATAGCGGGAGTATACGAGCAGTACTTC. The chain couples TRBV15 to TRBJ2-7, with 9 bases fitting TRBD2. Germline V gene lookup returns CDR1 LNHNV and CDR2 YYDKDF (reference sequence). The V and J ends lost 4 bases and 4 bases, in that order; junction bases with no gene match: 23. The CDR3 is 20 amino acids.

Regarding this clonotype: Possible read error: a much larger clone is one base away. The J gene is TRBJ1-2, the V gene TRBV9, with TRBD1 matching over 10 bases. Germline V gene sequence: CDR1 SGDLS, CDR2 YYNGEE. This CDR3 is built from 15 residues. CDR3 protein: CAGSDRQGAYSGYTF. The CDR3 DNA reads as TGTGCCGGCAGCGACCGACAGGGGGCGTACTCTGGCTACACCTTC.

The chain combines TRBV5-1 with TRBJ1-6, with a weak D call TRBD1 (6 bases). Germline V CDR1 and CDR2: SGHRS, YFSETQ. This CDR3 comprises 16 residues. Trimming shortened V by 5 bases and J by 5 bases, and 17 bases separated the two germline ends. CDR3 residues: CASRVGFGQHNSPLHF. CDR3 DNA sequence: TGCGCCAGCAGGGTGGGGTTCGGACAGCATAATTCACCCCTCCACTTT. Full variable domain (rest looked up from reference TRBV5-1 and TRBJ1-6): KAGVTQTPRYLIKTRGQQVTLSCSPISGHRSVSWYQQTPGQGLQFLFEYFSETQRNKGNFPGRFSGRQFSNSRSEMNVSTLELGDSALYLCASRVGFGQHNSPLHFGNGTRLTVT.

The table lists this clonotype with a few counts. CDR3 amino acids: CSVENQYTQGGGYTF. DNA of the CDR3: TGCAGCGTTGAAAACCAATACACACAGGGTGGTGGCTACACCTTC. The V call is TRBV29-1, the J call TRBJ1-2; TRBD1 is a possible D gene (6 bases). CDR1 and CDR2 (germline): SQVTM, ANQGSEA. V was shortened by 2 bases and J by 7 bases, with 20 bases between the two germline ends. The length of the CDR3 is 15 residues.

The gene calls are TRBV20-1 and TRBJ1-5; no clear D. The V end was cut by 3 bases, the J end by 4 bases, with 19 bases between. Germline lookup yields CDR1 DFQATT and CDR2 SNEGSKA (reference sequence). The CDR3 has 16 amino acids. The CDR3 loop reads CSARSSGSTPNQPQHF. DNA of the CDR3: TGCAGTGCTAGGTCCAGCGGGTCGACACCTAATCAGCCCCAGCATTTT.

V is TRBV10-3 and J is TRBJ2-7, with TRBD1 matching 11 bases. The CDR3 is made up of 13 amino acids. Germline V gives CDR1 ENHRY, CDR2 SYGVKD. The trim removed 10 bases at V and 7 bases at J, leaving 9 bases unmatched. The chain's CDR3 is CASSDRGRGEQYF. As DNA, the CDR3 is TGTGCCAGCTCGGACAGGGGGCGAGGAGAGCAGTACTTC.

Remarks on this clonotype: This may stem from a read error, because a much larger clone lies one nucleotide away. The rearrangement joins TRBV20-1 to TRBJ2-7, with 7 bases lining up with TRBD2. The CDR3 loop spans 14 amino acids. Germline loops: CDR1 DFQATT, CDR2 SNEGSKA (reference sequence). As DNA, the CDR3 is TGCATTGCCCGTGGGGGGGAAAAGGTCTACGAGCAGTACTTC. This translates into CIARGGEKVYEQYF.

This clonotype has a handful of counts. The J gene is TRBJ2-5, the V gene TRBV30; D is undetermined. Germline V gives CDR1 GTSNPN, CDR2 SVGIG (reference sequence). There are 11 residues in the CDR3. Trimming pared 6 bases from V and 2 bases from J, leaving 7 bases between. Here the CDR3 reads CACRPQETQYF. The CDR3 coding sequence is TGTGCCTGCCGGCCGCAAGAGACCCAGTACTTC.

In the case of this clonotype: This sequence may be a read error, since a much larger clone differs from it by one base. This chain connects TRBV6-1 to TRBJ1-2; perhaps TRBD1 as D (5 bases). The germline V gene encodes CDR1 MNHNS and CDR2 SASEGT. This CDR3 comprises 15 residues. CDR3 nucleotides: TGTGCCATCAGTTTAGACCAGGGAGCTAACTATGGCTACACCTTC. Its translation: CAISLDQGANYGYTF.

This clonotype was seen many times. The chain links TRBV10-3 to TRBJ1-1; D is undetermined. The CDR3 is made up of 13 amino acids. Germline lookup yields CDR1 ENHRY and CDR2 SYGVKD. V was clipped by 4 bases and J by 6 bases, with 12 bases between them. This CDR3 is CAISAAGEAEAFF. The CDR3 bases are TGTGCCATCAGTGCCGCGGGTGAGGCTGAAGCTTTCTTT.

A note on this clonotype: A single base separates this from a much larger clone, so it may be a read error. The chain has TRBV5-6 and TRBJ1-2; D possibly corresponds to TRBD1 (6 bases). V gave up 1 base and J gave up 7 bases, with 11 bases separating them. The CDR3 consists of 13 residues. In germline, CDR1 is SGHDT, CDR2 YYEEEE. As DNA, the CDR3 is TGTGCCAGCAGCTTGAGGCGCAGGGGTGGCTACACCTTC. Protein sequence: CASSLRRRGGYTF.

This clonotype came up a few times. The rearrangement uses TRBV11-2 and TRBJ1-3; unclear D gene. This CDR3 contains 15 residues. Per germline, CDR1 SGHAT and CDR2 FQNNGV. Trimming cost V 1 base and J 0 bases, with 7 bases left between them. The chain's CDR3 is CASSLGPASGNTIYF. CDR3 nucleotide sequence: TGTGCCAGCAGCTTAGGCCCAGCCTCTGGAAACACCATATATTTT.

The rearrangement joins TRBV10-3 to TRBJ2-5; D unclear. CDR3 length: 17 residues. Germline V lookup: CDR1 ENHRY, CDR2 SYGVKD. Trimming removed 10 bases from V and 2 bases from J, with 26 bases in between. The chain's CDR3 is CASRNFSNQPQQETQYF. In DNA form, the CDR3 reads TGTGCCAGCAGGAATTTTAGCAATCAGCCCCAGCAAGAGACCCAGTACTTC.

The V and J genes are TRBV19 and TRBJ1-2; 8 nucleotides match TRBD1. The CDR3 is 13 amino acids. Germline trimming cut 8 bases from V and 4 bases from J; bases unmatched to any gene: 6. Germline assignment: CDR1 LNHDA and CDR2 SQIVND (reference sequence). CDR3 sequence reads: CASDRTGLYGYTF. The CDR3 DNA reads as TGTGCCAGTGACCGGACAGGGCTCTATGGCTACACCTTC.

Turning to this clonotype: A read error is possible here, since a much larger clone lies one base away. The chain is built from TRBV2 and TRBJ2-5, with D tentatively TRBD1 (5 bases). V was trimmed by 10 bases and J by 1 base, leaving 7 bases between them. Germline assignment: CDR1 SNHLY and CDR2 FYNNEI. CDR3 length: 11 amino acids. This CDR3 is CANQGQETQYF. CDR3 nucleotides: TGTGCCAACCAGGGCCAAGAGACCCAGTACTTC.

The chain links TRBV7-2 to TRBJ1-2, with TRBD1 matching over 8 bases. The CDR3 has 18 residues. The germline V gene has CDR1 SGHTA and CDR2 FQGNSA. Losses at the gene ends were 2 bases for V and 7 bases for J; bases not matched to a gene: 18. This chain's CDR3 is CASSLFGSTGVVPFGYTF. As DNA, the CDR3 is TGTGCCAGCAGCTTATTCGGTTCGACAGGGGTGGTTCCTTTTGGCTACACCTTC.

As DNA, the CDR3 is TGTGCCAGCAGCTTAGCGGGAGGTTATGAGACCCAGTACTTC. This encodes CASSLAGGYETQYF. This chain joins TRBV7-2 and TRBJ2-5, with D maybe TRBD2 (6 bases). Germline loops: CDR1 SGHTA, CDR2 FQGNSA. V lost 0 bases and J 5 bases, leaving 10 bases between the germline ends. The CDR3 is 14 amino acids.

The chain combines TRBV5-8 with TRBJ1-4; D may be TRBD1 (5 bases). Germline-derived CDR1 and CDR2 are SGHTS and YDEGEE. Trimming left V 0 bases short and J 3 bases short, with 12 bases between. CDR3 size: 16 residues. The CDR3 sequence: CASSLGSRAANEKLFF. In nucleotides, the CDR3 is TGTGCCAGCAGCTTGGGAAGCAGGGCGGCTAATGAAAAACTGTTTTTT. Drawing the rest from reference TRBV5-8 and TRBJ1-4, the complete variable domain is EAGVTQSPTHLIKTRGQQATLRCSPISGHTSVYWYQQALGLGLQFLLWYDEGEERNRGNFPPRFSGRQFPNYSSELNVNALELEDSALYLCASSLGSRAANEKLFFGSGTQLSVL.

Concerning this clonotype itself: The junction shows a germline mismatch at one end, possibly a read error. The V gene is TRBV10-3, the J gene TRBJ2-7, with 10 nucleotides matching TRBD2. Germline V gives CDR1 ENHRY, CDR2 SYGVKD. The length of the CDR3 is 14 residues. CDR3 nucleotide sequence: TGTGCCAGCAGTCCACTAGCGGGAAGGTACGAGCAGTACTTC. Its translation is CASSPLAGRYEQYF.

This clonotype was seen repeatedly, ten times or more. V usage is TRBV3-1 and J usage is TRBJ2-5; the D gene could be TRBD1 or TRBD2 (5 bases each). Trimming stripped 0 bases from V and 9 bases from J, with 8 bases between. The CDR3 is 12 amino acids. The germline gives CDR1 LGHDT, CDR2 YNNKEL (reference sequence). CDR3 DNA sequence: TGTGCCAGCAGCCAAGAGGGGCGGGCCCAGTACTTC. Encoded protein: CASSQEGRAQYF.